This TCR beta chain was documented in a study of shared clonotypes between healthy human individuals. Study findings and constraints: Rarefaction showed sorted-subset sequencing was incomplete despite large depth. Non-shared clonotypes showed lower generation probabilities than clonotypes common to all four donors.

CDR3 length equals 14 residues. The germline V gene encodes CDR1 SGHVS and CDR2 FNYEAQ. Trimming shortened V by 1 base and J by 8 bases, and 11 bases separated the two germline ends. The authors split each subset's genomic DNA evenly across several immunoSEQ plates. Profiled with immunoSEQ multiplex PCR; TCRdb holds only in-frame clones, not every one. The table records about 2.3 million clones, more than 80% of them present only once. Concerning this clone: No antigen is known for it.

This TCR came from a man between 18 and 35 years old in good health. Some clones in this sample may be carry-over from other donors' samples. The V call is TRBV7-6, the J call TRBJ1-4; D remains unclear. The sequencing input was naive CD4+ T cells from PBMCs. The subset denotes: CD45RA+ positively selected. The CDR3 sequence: CASSLVSLGEKLFF. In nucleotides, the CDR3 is TGTGCCAGCAGCTTAGTTTCTCTGGGGGAAAAACTGTTTTTT. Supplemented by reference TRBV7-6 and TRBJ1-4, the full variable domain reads GAGVSQSPRYKVTKRGQDVALRCDPISGHVSLYWYRQALGQGPEFLTYFNYEAQQDKSGLPNDRFSAERPEGSISTLTIQRTEQRDSAMYRCASSLVSLGEKLFFGSGTQLSVL.